This T cell receptor beta chain was sequenced in a study of CD8+CD57+ T cells in acquired aplastic anemia. Study overall: Quantities of DNA derived from sorted CD4+ and CD8+ cells averaged approximately 3 ug.

Genomic DNA served as template for TCR beta VDJ and CDR3 profiling. TCRdb reanalysed the reads using MiXCR and keeps one entry per CDR3 protein. This sample has some 170,000 distinct CDR3 sequences; about 45% occur once, and the top ten carry more than 1%. Individuals selected for sequencing had exhibited CD8+CD57+ cell expansion on flow cytometry. Diagnosis of severe acquired aplastic anemia applied to all patients. For this clonotype: The antigen is unknown.

The study's findings and limits: There were 25 to 30 CD8+ CDR3 sequences that occurred in both patients and controls. Levels of CD8+ Simpson's diversity were not significantly distinct in patients versus controls.

Material: sorted CD4+, CD8+, or CD8+CD57+ T cells (not recorded which) from PBMCs. The clonotype originates from a human donor with aplastic anemia.

The CDR3 reads CASSGGDRGTEAFF. Here the CDR3 DNA reads TGCGCCAGCAGCGGAGGGGACCGGGGCACTGAAGCTTTCTTT. The chain couples TRBV5-1 to TRBJ1-1, with D possibly matching TRBD1 (5 bases). V was pared by 4 bases and J by 4 bases, with 14 bases between. The CDR3 is 14 amino acids. CDR1 is SGHRS, CDR2 YFSETQ, per germline.